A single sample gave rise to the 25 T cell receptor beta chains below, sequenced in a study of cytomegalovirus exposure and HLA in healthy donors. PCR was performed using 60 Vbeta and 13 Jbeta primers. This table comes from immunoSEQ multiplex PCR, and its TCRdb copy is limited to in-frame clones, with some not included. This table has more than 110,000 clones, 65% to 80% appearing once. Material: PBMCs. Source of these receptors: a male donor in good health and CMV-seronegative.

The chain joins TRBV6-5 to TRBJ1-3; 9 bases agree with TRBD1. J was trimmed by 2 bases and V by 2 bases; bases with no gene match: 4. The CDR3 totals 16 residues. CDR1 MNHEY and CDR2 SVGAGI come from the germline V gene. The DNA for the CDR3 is TGTGCCAGCAGTTACAGGGGACAGGGCCCTGGAAACACCATATATTTT. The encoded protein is CASSYRGQGPGNTIYF.

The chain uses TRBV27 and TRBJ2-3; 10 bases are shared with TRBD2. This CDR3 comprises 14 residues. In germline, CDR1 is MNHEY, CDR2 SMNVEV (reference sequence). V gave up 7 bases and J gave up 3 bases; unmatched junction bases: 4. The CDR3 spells CASTLLAGTDTQYF. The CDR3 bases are TGTGCCAGCACCCTACTAGCGGGGACAGATACGCAGTATTTT.

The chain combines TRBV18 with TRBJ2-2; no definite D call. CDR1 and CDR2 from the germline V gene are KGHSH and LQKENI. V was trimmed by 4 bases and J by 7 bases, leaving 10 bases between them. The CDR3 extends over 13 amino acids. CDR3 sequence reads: CASSLDNGGELFF. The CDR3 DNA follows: TGTGCCAGCTCACTCGACAATGGCGGGGAGCTGTTTTTT.

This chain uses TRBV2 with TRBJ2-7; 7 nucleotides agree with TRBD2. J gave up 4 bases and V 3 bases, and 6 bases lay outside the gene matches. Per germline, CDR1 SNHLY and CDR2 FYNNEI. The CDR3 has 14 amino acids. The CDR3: CASSDQRDLYEQYF. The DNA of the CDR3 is TGTGCCAGCAGTGACCAGCGGGACCTATACGAGCAGTACTTC.

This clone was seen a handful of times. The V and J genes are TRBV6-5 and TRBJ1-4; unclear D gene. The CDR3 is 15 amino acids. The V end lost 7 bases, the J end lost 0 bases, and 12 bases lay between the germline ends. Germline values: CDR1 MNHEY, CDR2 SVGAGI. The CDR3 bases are TGTGCCAGCACCCCGGGTCCTGCAACTAATGAAAAACTGTTTTTT. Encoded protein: CASTPGPATNEKLFF.

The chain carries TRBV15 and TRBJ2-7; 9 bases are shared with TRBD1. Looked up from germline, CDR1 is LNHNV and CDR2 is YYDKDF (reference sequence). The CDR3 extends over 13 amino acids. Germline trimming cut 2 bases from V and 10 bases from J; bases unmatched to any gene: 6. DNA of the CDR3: TGTGCCACCAGCAGATCCGGGACAGGGCCTCAGTACTTC. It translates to CATSRSGTGPQYF.

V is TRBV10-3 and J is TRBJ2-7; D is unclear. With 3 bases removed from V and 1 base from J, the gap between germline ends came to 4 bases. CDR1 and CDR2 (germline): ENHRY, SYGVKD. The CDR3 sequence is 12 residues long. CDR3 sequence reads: CAISDRSYEQYF. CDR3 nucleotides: TGTGCCATCAGTGACAGATCCTACGAGCAGTACTTC.

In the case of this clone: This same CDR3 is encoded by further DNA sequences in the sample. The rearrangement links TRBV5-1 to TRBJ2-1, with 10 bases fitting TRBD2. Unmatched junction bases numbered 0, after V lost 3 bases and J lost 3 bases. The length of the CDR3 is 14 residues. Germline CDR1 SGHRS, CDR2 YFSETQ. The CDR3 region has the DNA TGCGCCAGCAGCTCTAGCGGGAGCTACAATGAGCAGTTCTTC. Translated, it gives CASSSSGSYNEQFF.

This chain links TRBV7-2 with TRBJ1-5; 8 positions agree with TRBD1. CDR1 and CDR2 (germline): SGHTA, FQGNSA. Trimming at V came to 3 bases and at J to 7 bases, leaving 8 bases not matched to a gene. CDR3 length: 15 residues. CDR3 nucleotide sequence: TGTGCCAGCAGCTTCGGACAGGGCCGGTCCCAGCCCCAGCATTTT. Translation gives CASSFGQGRSQPQHF.

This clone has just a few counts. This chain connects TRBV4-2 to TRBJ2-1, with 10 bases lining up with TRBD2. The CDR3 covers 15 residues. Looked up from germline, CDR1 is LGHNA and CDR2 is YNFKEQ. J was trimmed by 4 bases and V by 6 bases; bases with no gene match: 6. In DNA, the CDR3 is TGTGCCAGCAGTCTAAGGACTAGCGGTTACAATGAGCAGTTCTTC. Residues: CASSLRTSGYNEQFF.

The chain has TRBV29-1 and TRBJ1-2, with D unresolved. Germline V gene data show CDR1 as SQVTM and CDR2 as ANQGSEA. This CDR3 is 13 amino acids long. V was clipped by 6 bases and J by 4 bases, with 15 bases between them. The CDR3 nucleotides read TGCAGCGTCCAACTACTTCTTGGCTATGGCTACACCTTC. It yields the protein CSVQLLLGYGYTF.

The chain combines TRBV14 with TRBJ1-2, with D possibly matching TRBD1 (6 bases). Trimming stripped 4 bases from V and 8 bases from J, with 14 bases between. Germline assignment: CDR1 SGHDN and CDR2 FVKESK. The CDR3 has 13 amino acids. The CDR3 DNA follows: TGTGCCAGCAGCCCCGGGTCAGGGGCGGGCTACACCTTC. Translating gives CASSPGSGAGYTF.

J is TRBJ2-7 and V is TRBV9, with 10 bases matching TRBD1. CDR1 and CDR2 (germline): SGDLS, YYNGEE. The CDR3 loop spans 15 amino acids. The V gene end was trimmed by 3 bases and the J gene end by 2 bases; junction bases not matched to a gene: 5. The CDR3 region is CASSEGTGATYEQYF. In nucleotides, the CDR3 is TGTGCCAGCAGCGAGGGGACAGGGGCTACCTACGAGCAGTACTTC.

The CDR3 sequence is CASRPGAPYEQYF. The CDR3 DNA reads TGTGCCAGCAGGCCAGGGGCCCCCTACGAGCAGTACTTC. The gene calls are TRBV27 and TRBJ2-7, with D perhaps matching TRBD1 (6 bases). This CDR3 is built from 13 residues. The V end was cut by 6 bases, the J end by 2 bases, with 11 bases between. The V gene's germline CDR1 is MNHEY and CDR2 SMNVEV (reference sequence).

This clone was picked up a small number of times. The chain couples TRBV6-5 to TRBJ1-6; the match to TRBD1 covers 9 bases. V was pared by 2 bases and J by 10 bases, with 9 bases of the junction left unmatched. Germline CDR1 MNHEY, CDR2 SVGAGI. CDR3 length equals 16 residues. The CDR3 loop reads CASSYLPGTGSSPLHF. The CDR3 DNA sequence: TGTGCCAGCAGTTACCTCCCCGGGACAGGGTCCTCACCCCTCCACTTT.

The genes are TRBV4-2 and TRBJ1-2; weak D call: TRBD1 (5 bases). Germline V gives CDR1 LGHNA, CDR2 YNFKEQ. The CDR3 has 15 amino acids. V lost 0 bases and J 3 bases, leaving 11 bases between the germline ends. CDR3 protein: CASSQDPGLDYGYTF. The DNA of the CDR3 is TGTGCCAGCAGCCAAGATCCAGGGTTGGACTATGGCTACACCTTC.

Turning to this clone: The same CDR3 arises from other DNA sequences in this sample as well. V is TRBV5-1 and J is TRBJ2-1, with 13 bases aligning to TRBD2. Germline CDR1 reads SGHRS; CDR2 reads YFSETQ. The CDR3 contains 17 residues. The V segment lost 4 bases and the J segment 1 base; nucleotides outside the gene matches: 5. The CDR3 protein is CASSLGLAGNSYNEQFF. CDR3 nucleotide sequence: TGCGCCAGCAGCCTGGGACTAGCGGGGAATTCCTACAATGAGCAGTTCTTC.

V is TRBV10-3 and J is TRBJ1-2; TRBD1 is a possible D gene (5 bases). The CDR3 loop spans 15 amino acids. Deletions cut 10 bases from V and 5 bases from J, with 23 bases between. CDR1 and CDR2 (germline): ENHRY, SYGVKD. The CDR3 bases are TGTGCCACCTATAGCGGTCAGGGTTACTCTTATGGCTACACCTTC. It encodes CATYSGQGYSYGYTF.

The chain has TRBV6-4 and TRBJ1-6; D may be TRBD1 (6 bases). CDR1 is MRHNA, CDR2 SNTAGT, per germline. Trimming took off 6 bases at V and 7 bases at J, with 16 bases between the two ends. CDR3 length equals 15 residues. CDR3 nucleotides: TGTGCCAGCAGAGAAAGGGGGGGGGCCAATTCACCCCTCCACTTT. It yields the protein CASRERGGANSPLHF.

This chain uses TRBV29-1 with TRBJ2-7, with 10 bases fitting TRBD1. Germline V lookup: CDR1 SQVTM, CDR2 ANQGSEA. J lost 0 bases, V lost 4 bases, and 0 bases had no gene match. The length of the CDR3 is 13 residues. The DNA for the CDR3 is TGCAGCGTTGGGACAGGGGGCTCCTACGAGCAGTACTTC. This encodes CSVGTGGSYEQYF.

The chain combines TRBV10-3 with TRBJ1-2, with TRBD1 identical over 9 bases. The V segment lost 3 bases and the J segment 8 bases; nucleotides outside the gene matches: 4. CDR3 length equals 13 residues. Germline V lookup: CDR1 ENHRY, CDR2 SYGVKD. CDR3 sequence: CAISDRTGDGYTF. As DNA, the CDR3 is TGTGCCATCAGTGACAGGACAGGGGACGGCTACACCTTC.

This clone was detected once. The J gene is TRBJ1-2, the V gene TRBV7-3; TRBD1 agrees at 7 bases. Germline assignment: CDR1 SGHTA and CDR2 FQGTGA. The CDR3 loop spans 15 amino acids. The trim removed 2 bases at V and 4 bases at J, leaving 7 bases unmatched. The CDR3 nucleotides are TGTGCCAGCAGCTTAGAGGCAGGGGGTAGCTATGGCTACACCTTC. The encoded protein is CASSLEAGGSYGYTF.

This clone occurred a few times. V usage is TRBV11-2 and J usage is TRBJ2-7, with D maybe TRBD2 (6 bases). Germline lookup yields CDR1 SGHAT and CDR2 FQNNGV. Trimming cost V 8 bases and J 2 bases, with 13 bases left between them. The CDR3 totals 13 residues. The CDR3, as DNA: TGTGCCAGCCGGAGGGGCGATGCCTACGAGCAGTACTTC. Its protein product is CASRRGDAYEQYF.

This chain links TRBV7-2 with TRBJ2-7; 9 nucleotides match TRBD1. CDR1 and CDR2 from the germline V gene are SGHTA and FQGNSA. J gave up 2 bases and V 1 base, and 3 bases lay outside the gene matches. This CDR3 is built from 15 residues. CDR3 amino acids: CASSLDGTGTYEQYF. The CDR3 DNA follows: TGTGCCAGCAGCTTAGATGGGACAGGGACCTACGAGCAGTACTTC.

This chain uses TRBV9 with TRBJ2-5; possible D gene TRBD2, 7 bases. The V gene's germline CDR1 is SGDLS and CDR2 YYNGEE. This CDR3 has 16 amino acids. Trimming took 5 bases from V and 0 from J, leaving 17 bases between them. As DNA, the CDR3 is TGTGCCAGCAGAAGGGGGGAGGGGGACCACCAAGAGACCCAGTACTTC. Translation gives CASRRGEGDHQETQYF. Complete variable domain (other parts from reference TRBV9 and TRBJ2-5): DSGVTQTPKHLITATGQRVTLRCSPRSGDLSVYWYQQSLDQGLQFLIQYYNGEERAKGNILERFSAQQFPDLHSELNLSSLELGDSALYFCASRRGEGDHQETQYFGPGTRLLVL.